The entry below gives a single T cell receptor beta chain sequence along with its context. Which antigen it targets is not known. Base qualities are missing; no much larger clone stands one base away. The cysteine opens and the phenylalanine closes a CDR3 of 10 amino acids. The retained sequence is limited to the CDR3, 30 bases, with the frame set at the first base. CDR1 is given as SQVTM and CDR2 as ANQGSEA, both from the germline V gene. The germline ends are 6 bases apart after V is trimmed by 5 bases and J by 8 bases. The data originate from a study of shared clonotypes between healthy human individuals (dated by TCRdb to 2020 to 2021). With respect to the entire study: The cohort included three men and a couple of women between 18 and 49 years of age. For each donor, CD4 naive and CD4 memory were each run on three plates, CD8 naive on two plates, and CD8 memory on one plate. The study deeply sequenced blood TCR repertoires of about five healthy adults to estimate repertoire size and the extent of clonotype sharing between individuals. To increase sequencing depth and limit assay-specific biases, TCR repertoire library preparation and sequencing were carried out by different laboratories using diverse techniques. Leukapheresis yielded between about 0.94 and 9.5 billion PBMCs per donor. The full study reports these points: The genetic and exposure-history diversity represented was limited by the small number of donors. Rarefaction of sorted-subset datasets indicated incomplete sequencing despite the large sequencing depth. Across a few donors, approximately 5% of naive CD4, roughly 3.5% of naive CD8, about 2.3% of memory CD4, and approximately 0.4% of memory CD8 clonotypes were shared. Higher generation probabilities were observed for clonotypes shared by all four sorted-subset donors than for non-shared clonotypes. Sampling was limited to blood, and TCR repertoires in tissue likely differ from TCR repertoires in blood. Naive subsets generally had larger estimated clonotype richness than memory subsets did. Pairwise subsampling led to the expectation that sequencing depth would affect the degree of clonotype sharing among donors.

CD8 naive samples were obtained by positive selection for CCR7 among CD45RO-negative cells, yielding a CD45RA+CCR7+ population from which TemRA cells were excluded. Donors were healthy HIV-negative adults with no recently reported acute infections or vaccinations. Only Caucasian adults living in Nashville, Tennessee, USA were represented among the donors. Blood was collected by leukapheresis, and PBMCs were isolated by Ficoll-Histopaque density gradient centrifugation and then cryopreserved in liquid nitrogen vapor phase. Analytical flow cytometry was used to check the purity and quantity of each magnetically sorted T cell population. Each sorted fraction had its genomic DNA isolated and then quantified by UV absorbance on a Nanodrop 2000c. TCR CDR3 regions were amplified from genomic DNA by multiplex PCR using the deep immunoSEQ assay. For each cell subset, the extracted genomic DNA was distributed evenly across all wells of several immunoSEQ 96-well plates, and each plate served as one replicate. Each replicate PCR for sorted subsets received about 200 ng genomic DNA, equal to roughly 33,000 T cell genomes. Purified libraries were measured with a Qubit 3.0 fluorometer, size-checked on a Bioanalyzer 2100, and measured again with the KAPA Library Quantification kit. Every immunoSEQ 96-well plate was sequenced on a dedicated single-read 150-cycle Illumina NextSeq 550 flow cell. Turning to the authors' computational methods: The immunoSEQ output contained only junctional sequences without quality scores, so filtering could not match that applied to full-length reads. Sequences were annotated with PyIR, a Python wrapper for IgBLAST v1.9, using IMGT germline references to assign V/J genes and CDR3. Reads were removed for weak V/J assignments (E-value above 1e-6), missing CDR3, stop codons, out-of-frame junctions, or ambiguous translated residues. V3J clonotypes were defined as sequences sharing the same inferred V gene, J gene, and CDR3 amino acid sequence. Percentage overlap between repertoires was calculated by dividing the number of shared unique clonotypes by the size of the smaller repertoire. RTK rarefaction, the Chao1 estimator, and Recon v2.1 estimates of unobserved clonotypes were used to assess repertoire richness. Generation probabilities for all TCRbeta clonotypes obtained by the gDNA method from a handful of donors were computed using OLGA. TCRdb took over this immuneACCESS table, retaining in-frame rearrangements with V and J assigned. Such tables are incomplete; in checked studies, under half of the missing clones stem from an unresolved V gene, and the remainder is unexplained. V, J and clone size were drawn from that table, and D and trimming were deduced from the DNA. The sample data list roughly 810,000 clones, and about 96% of these were observed just once. Less than 0.25% of the sample is held by the ten biggest clonotypes.

The receptor chain draws on TRBV29-1 and TRBJ1-4, with the D gene uncertain. The sequenced sample was naive CD8+ T cells sorted from blood. What the cell subset or site label conveys for this sample: CD45RA+CCR7+. This TCR was sampled from a man aged 30 to 39 in good health. The DNA is TGCAGCGTTTACGGGGAAAAACTGTTTTTT. Its product reads: CSVYGEKLFF.